Listed below are T cell receptor beta chains from one sample, sequenced in a study of T cells in Graves' hyperthyroidism and ophthalmopathy. TCRdb independently ran MiXCR on the multiplex PCR reads; one entry per CDR3 protein. The sample holds roughly 300,000 distinct CDR3 sequences, around a sixth seen once. The specimen sequenced was blood. Source of these receptors: a woman aged 50 to 65 with Graves' hyperthyroidism. The CDR3 runs from the conserved cysteine through the conserved F or W. Fields, in order: V gene, J gene, D gene, clone size, CDR3 DNA, CDR3 protein. A D gene is named only where the DNA matches it firmly. Expanded clones are given a class, and other clones once, few, many or no size at all.

V gene: TRBV12-3/TRBV12-4
J gene: TRBJ2-2
D gene: NA
clone size: many
CDR3 DNA: TGTGCCAGCAGATTATGGGCCAGCGACACCGGGGAGCTGTTTTTT
CDR3 protein: CASRLWASDTGELFF

V gene: TRBV7-2
J gene: TRBJ1-1
D gene: NA
clone size: NA
CDR3 DNA: TGTGCCAGCAGCTTATGGGGGGCGGTGGGGACTGAAGCTTTCTTT
CDR3 protein: CASSLWGAVGTEAFF

V gene: TRBV30
J gene: TRBJ1-1
D gene: NA
clone size: few
CDR3 DNA: TGTGCCTGGAGTGCCATCCAGGGACCCACTGAAGCTTTCTTT
CDR3 protein: CAWSAIQGPTEAFF

V gene: TRBV14
J gene: TRBJ2-6
D gene: NA
clone size: NA
CDR3 DNA: TGTGCCAGCAGCCAAGGAGGTGCAGGGGCCAACGTCCTGACTTTC
CDR3 protein: CASSQGGAGANVLTF

V gene: TRBV5-6
J gene: TRBJ2-3
D gene: TRBD1
clone size: few
CDR3 DNA: TGTGCCAGCAGCCCCAGACAGGGCGCAGATACGCAGTATTTT
CDR3 protein: CASSPRQGADTQYF

V gene: TRBV6-1
J gene: TRBJ1-2
D gene: NA
clone size: many
CDR3 DNA: TGTGCCAGCATAGGCTACGCTAACTATGGCTACACCTTC
CDR3 protein: CASIGYANYGYTF

V gene: TRBV20-1
J gene: TRBJ2-5
D gene: NA
clone size: NA
CDR3 DNA: TGCAGTGCCCCCAGGGAGACCCAGTACTTC
CDR3 protein: CSAPRETQYF

V gene: TRBV20-1
J gene: TRBJ1-5
D gene: TRBD1
clone size: NA
CDR3 DNA: TGCAGTGCTAGCTTCGGGACAGGCAATCAGCCCCAGCATTTT
CDR3 protein: CSASFGTGNQPQHF

V gene: TRBV28
J gene: TRBJ1-2
D gene: NA
clone size: NA
CDR3 DNA: TGTGCCGGCGCCGGCAGGGCCGCTAACTATGGCTACACCTTC
CDR3 protein: CAGAGRAANYGYTF

V gene: TRBV7-9
J gene: TRBJ1-1
D gene: NA
clone size: once
CDR3 DNA: TGTGCCAGCAGCTTAAGGTTCGTGAAGACTGAAGCTTTCTTT
CDR3 protein: CASSLRFVKTEAFF

V gene: TRBV30
J gene: TRBJ2-3
D gene: NA
clone size: NA
CDR3 DNA: TGTGCCTGGACGCTTGGTAGCAATCAGCAGTATTTT
CDR3 protein: CAWTLGSNQQYF

V gene: TRBV5-1
J gene: TRBJ2-5
D gene: NA
clone size: few
CDR3 DNA: TGCGCCAGCAGCTCCAGTGGCCGGCACCAAGAGACCCAGTACTTC
CDR3 protein: CASSSSGRHQETQYF

V gene: TRBV12-3/TRBV12-4
J gene: TRBJ2-5
D gene: NA
clone size: many
CDR3 DNA: TGTGCCAGCAGCCCGGCTGGAGGGCCGTTCGGGACCCAGTACTTC
CDR3 protein: CASSPAGGPFGTQYF

V gene: TRBV6-1
J gene: TRBJ1-5
D gene: TRBD1
clone size: NA
CDR3 DNA: TGTGCCAGCAGCGAGGACAGGGACTATCGTCCCCAGCATTTT
CDR3 protein: CASSEDRDYRPQHF

V gene: TRBV19
J gene: TRBJ1-1
D gene: TRBD1
clone size: few
CDR3 DNA: TGTGCCAGTAGTACGCCGGACAGGGGGCTTGTGGACACTGAAGCTTTCTTT
CDR3 protein: CASSTPDRGLVDTEAFF

V gene: TRBV12-3/TRBV12-4
J gene: TRBJ1-1
D gene: NA
clone size: many
CDR3 DNA: TGTGCCAGCAGTTTCGGTCGAGGGAACACTGAAGCTTTCTTT
CDR3 protein: CASSFGRGNTEAFF

V gene: TRBV18
J gene: TRBJ2-3
D gene: NA
clone size: NA
CDR3 DNA: TGTGCCAGCTCACCGGCAGGGGACGGCACAGATACGCAGTATTTT
CDR3 protein: CASSPAGDGTDTQYF

V gene: TRBV6-1
J gene: TRBJ2-7
D gene: TRBD1
clone size: few
CDR3 DNA: TGTGCCAGCAGTGAAGGGGACAGCTACTCCTACGAGCAGTACTTC
CDR3 protein: CASSEGDSYSYEQYF

V gene: TRBV4-1
J gene: TRBJ1-1
D gene: TRBD1
clone size: NA
CDR3 DNA: TGCGCCAGCAGCCAACCGTTTCGACAGGGGGCGAGAGTAGCTTCCTTT
CDR3 protein: CASSQPFRQGARVASF

V gene: TRBV5-1
J gene: TRBJ2-5
D gene: NA
clone size: many
CDR3 DNA: TGCGCCAGCAGCTTGGGCGCTACAGAGACCCAGTACTTC
CDR3 protein: CASSLGATETQYF

V gene: TRBV27
J gene: TRBJ2-1
D gene: TRBD2
clone size: many
CDR3 DNA: TGTGCCAGCAGTTTATCGCCTAGCGGGGGCCACCATAATGAGCAGTTCTTC
CDR3 protein: CASSLSPSGGHHNEQFF

V gene: TRBV4-1
J gene: TRBJ2-1
D gene: NA
clone size: NA
CDR3 DNA: TGCGCCAGCAGCTCCGACGGCTATTCGTACAATGAGCAGTTCTTC
CDR3 protein: CASSSDGYSYNEQFF

V gene: TRBV12-3/TRBV12-4
J gene: TRBJ2-2
D gene: NA
clone size: many
CDR3 DNA: TGTGCCAGCAGCATCCTCCGGGCAGTATCCCCCGGGGAGCTGTTTTTT
CDR3 protein: CASSILRAVSPGELFF

V gene: TRBV5-1
J gene: TRBJ2-5
D gene: TRBD1
clone size: many
CDR3 DNA: TGCGCCAGCAGCTTGACGGGACAGGCAGACCGAGAGACCCAGTACTTC
CDR3 protein: CASSLTGQADRETQYF

V gene: TRBV15
J gene: TRBJ1-2
D gene: NA
clone size: NA
CDR3 DNA: TGTGCCACCAGCAGTGATATTTATGGCTACACCTTC
CDR3 protein: CATSSDIYGYTF

V gene: TRBV7-9
J gene: TRBJ2-4
D gene: NA
clone size: few
CDR3 DNA: TGTGCCAGCAGCACCTCAGGGGAAGGCAAAAACATTCAGTACTTC
CDR3 protein: CASSTSGEGKNIQYF

V gene: TRBV12-3/TRBV12-4
J gene: TRBJ1-2
D gene: TRBD1
clone size: NA
CDR3 DNA: TGTGCCAGCAGTTTCGGGACAGGGGGCTCAGGCTACACCTTC
CDR3 protein: CASSFGTGGSGYTF

V gene: TRBV6-1
J gene: TRBJ2-1
D gene: TRBD2
clone size: NA
CDR3 DNA: TGTGCCAGCAGTCCCGGCCGCGGGGGAGGCGATGAGCAGTTCTTC
CDR3 protein: CASSPGRGGGDEQFF

V gene: TRBV18
J gene: TRBJ2-5
D gene: NA
clone size: NA
CDR3 DNA: TGTGCCAGCTCACAGACGTGGTCGGAGACCCAGTACTTC
CDR3 protein: CASSQTWSETQYF

V gene: TRBV3-1
J gene: TRBJ1-1
D gene: NA
clone size: many
CDR3 DNA: TGTGCCAGCAGCCAACAAGGGGGAAACACTGAAGCTTTCTTT
CDR3 protein: CASSQQGGNTEAFF

V gene: TRBV14
J gene: TRBJ1-1
D gene: TRBD1
clone size: few
CDR3 DNA: TGTGCCAGCAGCTTAACAGGGGGGCCTTTCTTT
CDR3 protein: CASSLTGGPFF

V gene: TRBV27
J gene: TRBJ1-2
D gene: NA
clone size: NA
CDR3 DNA: TGTGCCAGCAGTCTCCAGGGACCCTTCCATGGCTACACCTTC
CDR3 protein: CASSLQGPFHGYTF

V gene: TRBV6-1
J gene: TRBJ1-5
D gene: NA
clone size: many
CDR3 DNA: TGTGCCAGCAGTACCGGACAGTTTCAGCCCCAGCATTTT
CDR3 protein: CASSTGQFQPQHF

V gene: TRBV6-1
J gene: TRBJ2-7
D gene: TRBD2
clone size: NA
CDR3 DNA: TGTGCCACACATTTAGGGCGGGAGTTTACCTACGAGCAGTACTTC
CDR3 protein: CATHLGREFTYEQYF

V gene: TRBV18
J gene: TRBJ1-1
D gene: NA
clone size: many
CDR3 DNA: TGTGCCAGCTCATCCAATGCGGGGGGCACTGAAGCTTTCTTT
CDR3 protein: CASSSNAGGTEAFF

V gene: TRBV19
J gene: TRBJ1-1
D gene: NA
clone size: NA
CDR3 DNA: TGTGCCAGTAGTTTCGGGGCCACTGAAGCTTTCTTT
CDR3 protein: CASSFGATEAFF

V gene: TRBV9
J gene: TRBJ2-5
D gene: TRBD1
clone size: many
CDR3 DNA: TGTGCCAGCAGCGGGACAGGGGGTCTCTCGGGGGAGACCCAGTACTTC
CDR3 protein: CASSGTGGLSGETQYF

V gene: TRBV7-8
J gene: TRBJ1-1
D gene: NA
clone size: NA
CDR3 DNA: TGTGCCAGCAGCCCAACACGGACCTTGATGAACACTGAAGCTTTCTTT
CDR3 protein: CASSPTRTLMNTEAFF

V gene: TRBV7-9
J gene: TRBJ2-1
D gene: NA
clone size: many
CDR3 DNA: TGTGCCAGCAGCTTCCCAATGCAAAATGAGCAGTTCTTC
CDR3 protein: CASSFPMQNEQFF

V gene: TRBV20-1
J gene: TRBJ2-5
D gene: TRBD1
clone size: many
CDR3 DNA: TGCAGTGCTAGAGTACAGGGGTCCCCGCAAGAGACCCAGTACTTC
CDR3 protein: CSARVQGSPQETQYF

V gene: TRBV12-3/TRBV12-4
J gene: TRBJ2-2
D gene: NA
clone size: NA
CDR3 DNA: TGTGCCAGCAGTTTAGACTCGACGAACACCGGGGAGCTGTTTTTT
CDR3 protein: CASSLDSTNTGELFF

V gene: TRBV28
J gene: TRBJ2-6
D gene: NA
clone size: few
CDR3 DNA: TGTGCCAGCAGTTTGGCCCTCTCTGGGGCCAACGTCCTGACTTTC
CDR3 protein: CASSLALSGANVLTF

V gene: TRBV11-2
J gene: TRBJ2-3
D gene: NA
clone size: many
CDR3 DNA: TGTGCCAGCAGCTTGGGGGGAATGGATACGCAGTATTTT
CDR3 protein: CASSLGGMDTQYF

V gene: TRBV10-2
J gene: TRBJ2-4
D gene: TRBD1
clone size: NA
CDR3 DNA: TGCGCCAGCAGTGATCTGGTCCAGGGGGCAACCAAAAACATTCAGTACTTC
CDR3 protein: CASSDLVQGATKNIQYF

V gene: TRBV7-6
J gene: TRBJ2-1
D gene: NA
clone size: few
CDR3 DNA: TGTGCCAGCAGCTACGGCGCCAATGAGCAGTTCTTC
CDR3 protein: CASSYGANEQFF

V gene: TRBV6-2/TRBV6-3
J gene: TRBJ1-6
D gene: NA
clone size: few
CDR3 DNA: TGTGCCAGCAGTTACTCGAGCCCCCAGTGGGAGGCGGATTCACCCCTCCACTTT
CDR3 protein: CASSYSSPQWEADSPLHF

V gene: TRBV11-2
J gene: TRBJ2-7
D gene: NA
clone size: many
CDR3 DNA: TGTGCCAGCAGCTCCGGGACATTCTCCTACGAGCAGTACTTC
CDR3 protein: CASSSGTFSYEQYF

V gene: TRBV18
J gene: TRBJ2-7
D gene: NA
clone size: many
CDR3 DNA: TGTGCCAGCTCGGACGGAAACGAGCAGTACTTC
CDR3 protein: CASSDGNEQYF

V gene: TRBV5-1
J gene: TRBJ2-3
D gene: NA
clone size: NA
CDR3 DNA: TGCGCCAGCCGAGGGAGCCCTCCAGATACGCAGTATTTT
CDR3 protein: CASRGSPPDTQYF

V gene: TRBV4-1
J gene: TRBJ2-7
D gene: NA
clone size: few
CDR3 DNA: TGCGCCAGCAGCCAGGACTCCTCGGACTGGAGCTCCTACGAGCAGTACTTC
CDR3 protein: CASSQDSSDWSSYEQYF